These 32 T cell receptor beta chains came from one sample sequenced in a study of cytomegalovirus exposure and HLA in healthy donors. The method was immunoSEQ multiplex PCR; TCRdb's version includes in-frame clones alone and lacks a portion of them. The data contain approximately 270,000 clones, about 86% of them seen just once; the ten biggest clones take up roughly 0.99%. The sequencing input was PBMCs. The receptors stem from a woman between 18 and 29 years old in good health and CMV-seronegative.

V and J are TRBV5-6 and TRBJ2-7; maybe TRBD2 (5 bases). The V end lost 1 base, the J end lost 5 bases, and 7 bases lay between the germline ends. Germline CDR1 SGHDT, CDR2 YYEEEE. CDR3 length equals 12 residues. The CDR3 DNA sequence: TGTGCCAGCAGCTTGTCGAGGGACGAGCAGTACTTC. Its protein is CASSLSRDEQYF.

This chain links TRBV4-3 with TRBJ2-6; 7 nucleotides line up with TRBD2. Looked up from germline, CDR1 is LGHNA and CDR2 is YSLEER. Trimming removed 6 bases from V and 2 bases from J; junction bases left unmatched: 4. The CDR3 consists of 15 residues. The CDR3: CASSRAGAGANVLTF. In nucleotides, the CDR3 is TGCGCCAGCAGTAGGGCGGGGGCTGGGGCCAACGTCCTGACTTTC.

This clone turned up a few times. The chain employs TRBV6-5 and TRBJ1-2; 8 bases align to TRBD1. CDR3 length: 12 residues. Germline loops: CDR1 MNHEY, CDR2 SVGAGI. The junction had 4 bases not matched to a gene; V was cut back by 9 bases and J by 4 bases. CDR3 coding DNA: TGTGCCAGTGGACAGGGCATCTATGGCTACACCTTC. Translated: CASGQGIYGYTF.

CDR3 in amino acids: CASRPGTSGNYEQYF. For the CDR3, the DNA is TGTGCCAGTAGGCCGGGGACTAGCGGAAACTACGAGCAGTACTTC. The rearrangement links TRBV19 to TRBJ2-7, with 11 bases identical to TRBD2. With 6 bases clipped from V and 3 bases from J, the junction kept 7 bases outside the gene matches. This CDR3 has 15 amino acids. Germline V gene data show CDR1 as LNHDA and CDR2 as SQIVND (reference sequence).

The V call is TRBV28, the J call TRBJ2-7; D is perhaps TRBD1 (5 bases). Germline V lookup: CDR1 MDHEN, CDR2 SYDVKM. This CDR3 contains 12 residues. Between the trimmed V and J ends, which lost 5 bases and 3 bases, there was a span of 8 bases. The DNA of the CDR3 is TGTGCCAGCAGTGTTCAGGGCTACGAGCAGTACTTC. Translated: CASSVQGYEQYF.

The CDR3: CASSLDTDQPQHF. The CDR3 DNA is TGTGCCAGTAGCCTCGACACCGATCAGCCCCAGCATTTT. The chain employs TRBV19 and TRBJ1-5, with D uncertain. With 6 bases removed from V and 5 bases from J, the gap between germline ends came to 11 bases. CDR1 is LNHDA, CDR2 SQIVND, per germline (reference sequence). This CDR3 is built from 13 residues.

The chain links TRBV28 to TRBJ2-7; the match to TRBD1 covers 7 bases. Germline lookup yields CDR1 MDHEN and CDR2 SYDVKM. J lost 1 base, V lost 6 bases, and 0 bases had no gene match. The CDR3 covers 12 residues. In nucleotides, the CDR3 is TGTGCCAGCAGACAGGGGTCCTACGAGCAGTACTTC. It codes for CASRQGSYEQYF.

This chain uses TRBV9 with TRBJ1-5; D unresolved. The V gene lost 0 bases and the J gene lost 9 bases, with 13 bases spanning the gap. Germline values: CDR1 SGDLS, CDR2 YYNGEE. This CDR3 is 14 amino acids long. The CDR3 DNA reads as TGTGCCAGCAGCGTAGAAGCGACCCTCGGGCCCCAGCATTTT. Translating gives CASSVEATLGPQHF.

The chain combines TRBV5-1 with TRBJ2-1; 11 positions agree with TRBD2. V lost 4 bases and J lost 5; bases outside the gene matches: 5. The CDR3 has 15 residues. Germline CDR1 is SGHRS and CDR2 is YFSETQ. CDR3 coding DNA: TGCGCCAGCAGCCTGCTAGCGGGAGGCCACAATGAGCAGTTCTTC. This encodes CASSLLAGGHNEQFF.

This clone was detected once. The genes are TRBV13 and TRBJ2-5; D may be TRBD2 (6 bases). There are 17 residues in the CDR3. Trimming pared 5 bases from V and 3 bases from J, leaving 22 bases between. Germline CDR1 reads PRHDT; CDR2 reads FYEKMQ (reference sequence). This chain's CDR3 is CASSLRVGSGVEETQYF. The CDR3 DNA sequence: TGTGCCAGCAGCCTACGAGTCGGATCGGGAGTAGAAGAGACCCAGTACTTC.

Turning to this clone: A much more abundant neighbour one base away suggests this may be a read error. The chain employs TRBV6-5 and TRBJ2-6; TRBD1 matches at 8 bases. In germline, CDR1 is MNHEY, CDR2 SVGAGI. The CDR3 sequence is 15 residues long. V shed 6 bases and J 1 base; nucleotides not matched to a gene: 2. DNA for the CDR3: TGTGCCAGCAGCCGGACAGGGTCTGGGGCCAACGTCCTGACTTTC. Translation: CASSRTGSGANVLTF.

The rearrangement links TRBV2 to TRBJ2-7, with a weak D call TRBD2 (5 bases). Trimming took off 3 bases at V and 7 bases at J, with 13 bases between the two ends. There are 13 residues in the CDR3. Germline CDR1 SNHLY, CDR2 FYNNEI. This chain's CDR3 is CASSEYLEAEQYF. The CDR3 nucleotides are TGTGCCAGCAGTGAGTATTTGGAGGCGGAGCAGTACTTC.

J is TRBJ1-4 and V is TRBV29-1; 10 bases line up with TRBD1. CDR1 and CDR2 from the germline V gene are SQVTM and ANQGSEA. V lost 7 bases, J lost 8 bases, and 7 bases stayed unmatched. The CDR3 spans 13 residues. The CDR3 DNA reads TGCAGCGCACTGGGGACAGGGGACGAAAAACTGTTTTTT. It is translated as CSALGTGDEKLFF.

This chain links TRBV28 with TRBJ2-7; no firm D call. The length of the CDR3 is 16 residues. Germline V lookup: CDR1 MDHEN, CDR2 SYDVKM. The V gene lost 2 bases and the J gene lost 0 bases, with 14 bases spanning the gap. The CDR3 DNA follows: TGTGCCAGCAGTTTACCAGCAGGCACCTTCTCCTACGAGCAGTACTTC. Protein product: CASSLPAGTFSYEQYF.

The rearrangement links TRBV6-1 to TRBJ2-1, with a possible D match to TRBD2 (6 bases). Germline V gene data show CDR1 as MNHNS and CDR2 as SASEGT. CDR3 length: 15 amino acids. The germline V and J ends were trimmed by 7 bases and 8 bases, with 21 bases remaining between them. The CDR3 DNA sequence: TGTGCCAGCACTTCCCTCACTAGCATCTCGGATGAGCAGTTCTTC. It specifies CASTSLTSISDEQFF.

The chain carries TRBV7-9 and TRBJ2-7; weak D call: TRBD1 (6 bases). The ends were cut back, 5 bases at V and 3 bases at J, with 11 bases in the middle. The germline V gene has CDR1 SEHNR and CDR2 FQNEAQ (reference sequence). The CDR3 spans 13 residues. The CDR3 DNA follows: TGTGCCAGCAGCCGCCGGGACAACTACGAGCAGTACTTC. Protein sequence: CASSRRDNYEQYF. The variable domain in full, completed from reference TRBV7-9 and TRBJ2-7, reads DTGVSQNPRHKITKRGQNVTFRCDPISEHNRLYWYRQTLGQGPEFLTYFQNEAQLEKSRLLSDRFSAERPKGSFSTLEIQRTEQGDSAMYLCASSRRDNYEQYFGPGTRLTVT.

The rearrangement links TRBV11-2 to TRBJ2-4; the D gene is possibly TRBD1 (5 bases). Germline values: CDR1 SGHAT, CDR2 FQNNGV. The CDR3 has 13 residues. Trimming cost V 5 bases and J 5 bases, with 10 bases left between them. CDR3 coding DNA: TGTGCCAGCAGCCTGGACACCCAAAACATTCAGTACTTC. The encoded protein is CASSLDTQNIQYF.

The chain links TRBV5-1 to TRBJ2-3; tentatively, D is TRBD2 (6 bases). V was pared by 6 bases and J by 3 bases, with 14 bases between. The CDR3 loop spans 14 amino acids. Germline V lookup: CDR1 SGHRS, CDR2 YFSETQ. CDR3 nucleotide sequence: TGCGCCAGCAAACCGGGGGATTTTACAGATACGCAGTATTTT. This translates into CASKPGDFTDTQYF.

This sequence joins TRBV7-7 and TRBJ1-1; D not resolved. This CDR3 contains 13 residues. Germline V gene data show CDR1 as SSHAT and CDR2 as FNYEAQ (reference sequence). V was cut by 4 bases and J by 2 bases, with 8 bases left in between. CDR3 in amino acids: CASSYSGNTEAFF. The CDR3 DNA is TGTGCCAGCAGCTACTCGGGTAACACTGAAGCTTTCTTT.

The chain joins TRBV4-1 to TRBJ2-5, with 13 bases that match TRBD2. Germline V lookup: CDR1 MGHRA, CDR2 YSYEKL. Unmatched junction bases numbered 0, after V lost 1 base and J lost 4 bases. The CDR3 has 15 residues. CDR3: CASSQGTSGRETQYF. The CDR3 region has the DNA TGCGCCAGCAGCCAAGGGACTAGCGGGAGAGAGACCCAGTACTTC.

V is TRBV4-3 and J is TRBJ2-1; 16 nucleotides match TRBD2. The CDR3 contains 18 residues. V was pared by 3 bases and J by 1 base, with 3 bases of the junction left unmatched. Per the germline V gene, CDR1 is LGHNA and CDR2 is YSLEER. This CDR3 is CASSQGTSGGVSYNEQFF. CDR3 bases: TGCGCCAGCAGCCAGGGGACTAGCGGGGGGGTTTCCTACAATGAGCAGTTCTTC.

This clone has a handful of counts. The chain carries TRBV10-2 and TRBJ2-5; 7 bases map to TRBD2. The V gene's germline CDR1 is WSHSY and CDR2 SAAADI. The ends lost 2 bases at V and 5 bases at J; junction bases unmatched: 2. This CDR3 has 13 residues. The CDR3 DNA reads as TGCGCCAGCAGTGAGCTCGGGGGGGAGACCCAGTACTTC. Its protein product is CASSELGGETQYF.

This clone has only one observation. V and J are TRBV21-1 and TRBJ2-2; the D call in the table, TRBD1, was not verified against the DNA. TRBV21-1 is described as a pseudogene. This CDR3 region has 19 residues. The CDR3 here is CASSKALGRIRLSTGELFF. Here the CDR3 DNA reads TGTGCCAGCAGCAAAGCGCTTGGCAGGATAAGGTTGAGCACCGGGGAGCTGTTTTTT.

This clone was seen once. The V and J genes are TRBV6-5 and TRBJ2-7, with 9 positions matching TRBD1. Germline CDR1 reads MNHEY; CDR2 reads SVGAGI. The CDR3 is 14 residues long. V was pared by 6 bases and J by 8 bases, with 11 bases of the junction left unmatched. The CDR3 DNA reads TGTGCCAGCAGCACCAACGTTGACAGGGGGAAGCAGTACTTC. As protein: CASSTNVDRGKQYF.

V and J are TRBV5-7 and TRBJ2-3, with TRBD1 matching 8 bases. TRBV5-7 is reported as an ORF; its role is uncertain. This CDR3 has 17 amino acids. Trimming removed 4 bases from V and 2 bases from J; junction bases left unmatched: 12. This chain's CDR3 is CASSGIRDRLVTDTQYF. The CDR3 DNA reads TGTGCCAGCAGCGGAATCCGGGACAGGCTTGTCACAGATACGCAGTATTTT.

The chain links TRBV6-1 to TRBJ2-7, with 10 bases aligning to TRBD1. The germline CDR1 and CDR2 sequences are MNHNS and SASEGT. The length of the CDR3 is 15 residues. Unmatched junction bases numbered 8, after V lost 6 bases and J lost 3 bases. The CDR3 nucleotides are TGTGCCAGCAGGCAGGGACAGGGGAAAAACTACGAGCAGTACTTC. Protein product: CASRQGQGKNYEQYF.

The CDR3 DNA reads TGCAGCGTCGGACAGTCTGGGGCCAACGTCCTGACTTTC. Residues: CSVGQSGANVLTF. The gene calls are TRBV29-1 and TRBJ2-6; possible D gene TRBD1, 6 bases. CDR1 is SQVTM and CDR2 is ANQGSEA in the germline V gene. Trimming removed 6 bases from V and 1 base from J, with 7 bases in between. The CDR3 is made up of 13 amino acids.

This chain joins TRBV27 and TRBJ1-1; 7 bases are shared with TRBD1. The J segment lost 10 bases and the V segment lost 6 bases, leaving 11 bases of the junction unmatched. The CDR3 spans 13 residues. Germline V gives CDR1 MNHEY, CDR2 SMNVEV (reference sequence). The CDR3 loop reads CASSPRGLKRAFF. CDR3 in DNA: TGTGCCAGCAGCCCCAGGGGGTTAAAGCGAGCTTTCTTT.

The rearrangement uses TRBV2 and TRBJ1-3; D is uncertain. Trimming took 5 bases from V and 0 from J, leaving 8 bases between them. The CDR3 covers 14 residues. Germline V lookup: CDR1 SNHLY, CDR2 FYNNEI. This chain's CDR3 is CASSISFSGNTIYF. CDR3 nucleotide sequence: TGTGCCAGCAGTATCAGTTTCTCTGGAAACACCATATATTTT.

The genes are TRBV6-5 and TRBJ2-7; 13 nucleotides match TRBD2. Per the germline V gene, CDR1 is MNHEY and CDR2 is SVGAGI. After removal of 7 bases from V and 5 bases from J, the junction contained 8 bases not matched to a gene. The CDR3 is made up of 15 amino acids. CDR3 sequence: CASTLGTSGIHEQYF. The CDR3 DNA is TGTGCCAGCACTCTGGGGACTAGCGGGATCCACGAGCAGTACTTC.

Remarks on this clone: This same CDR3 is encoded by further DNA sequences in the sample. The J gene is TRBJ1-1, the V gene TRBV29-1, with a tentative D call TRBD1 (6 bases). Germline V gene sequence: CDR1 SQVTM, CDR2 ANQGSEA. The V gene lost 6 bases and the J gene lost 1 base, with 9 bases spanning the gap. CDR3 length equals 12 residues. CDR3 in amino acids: CSVGHPNTEAFF. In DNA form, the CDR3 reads TGCAGCGTGGGACACCCGAACACTGAAGCTTTCTTT.

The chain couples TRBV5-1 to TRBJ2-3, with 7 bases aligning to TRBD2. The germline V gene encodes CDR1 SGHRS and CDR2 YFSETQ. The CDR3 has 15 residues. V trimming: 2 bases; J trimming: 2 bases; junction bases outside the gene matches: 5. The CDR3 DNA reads TGCGCCAGCAGCTTCGAGGGAGGGCCCACAGATACGCAGTATTTT. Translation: CASSFEGGPTDTQYF.